Each of the 27 T cell receptor beta chains below was sequenced from the same sample in a study of T-cell reconstitution after alpha-beta-depleted transplantation in children. The TCRbeta library was prepared with unique molecular identifiers. TCRdb independently ran MiXCR on the PCR reads; one entry per CDR3 protein. The sample has some 500,000 distinct CDR3 sequences; around 19% are singletons. This material consisted of PBMCs from the stem cell graft donor, taken from the stem cell graft. The receptors were gathered from a human donor who donated a stem cell graft to a child with acute lymphoblastic leukemia.

This clonotype occurred a few times. This sequence joins TRBV20-1 and TRBJ2-1, with 9 bases identical to TRBD2. Germline-derived CDR1 and CDR2 are DFQATT and SNEGSKA (reference sequence). The CDR3 runs 15 residues. V shed 1 base and J 2 bases; nucleotides not matched to a gene: 3. The CDR3 loop is CSARVSGRTYNEQFF. CDR3 DNA: TGCAGTGCTAGAGTTAGCGGGAGAACCTACAATGAGCAGTTCTTC.

The gene calls are TRBV12-3 or TRBV12-4 and TRBJ2-3, with D possibly being TRBD1 (5 bases). With 6 bases removed from V and 2 bases from J, the gap between germline ends came to 15 bases. The CDR3 runs 15 residues. The CDR3 spells CASSPGMKLTDTQYF. CDR3 DNA sequence: TGTGCCAGCAGCCCAGGGATGAAGCTCACAGATACGCAGTATTTT.

The chain combines TRBV6-5 with TRBJ2-1; 9 nucleotides match TRBD2. Trimming at V came to 5 bases and at J to 4 bases, leaving 9 bases not matched to a gene. CDR1 and CDR2 from the germline V gene are MNHEY and SVGAGI. The CDR3 extends over 16 amino acids. Here the CDR3 reads CASSSTKTSGYNEQFF. In DNA, the CDR3 is TGTGCCAGCAGTAGCACGAAGACTAGCGGATACAATGAGCAGTTCTTC.

The chain couples TRBV5-1 to TRBJ2-1; 9 positions match TRBD2. J gave up 8 bases and V 0 bases, and 3 bases lay outside the gene matches. Germline CDR1 SGHRS, CDR2 YFSETQ. The CDR3 extends over 14 amino acids. The CDR3 DNA sequence: TGCGCCAGCAGCTTGGGGGGACTAGCTGATGAGCAGTTCTTC. This translates into CASSLGGLADEQFF.

The chain links TRBV5-1 to TRBJ1-6; tentative D call: TRBD1 (6 bases). The CDR3 is 15 residues long. CDR1 and CDR2 from the germline V gene are SGHRS and YFSETQ. V was cut by 0 bases and J by 7 bases, with 11 bases left in between. The CDR3 DNA reads TGCGCCAGCAGCTTGGATGGGGGCAGGAATTCACCCCTCCACTTT. The encoded protein is CASSLDGGRNSPLHF.

The count of this clonotype is one. V is TRBV6-1 and J is TRBJ1-6; the match to TRBD1 covers 7 bases. CDR1 is MNHNS and CDR2 is SASEGT in the germline V gene. The CDR3 is 17 amino acids. The V gene end was trimmed by 5 bases and the J gene end by 5 bases; junction bases not matched to a gene: 12. The CDR3 here is CASSPSPDRANNSPLHF. The CDR3 DNA sequence: TGTGCCAGCAGTCCGTCTCCCGACAGGGCCAATAATTCACCCCTCCACTTT.

This clonotype was seen a few times. This chain uses TRBV7-8 with TRBJ2-7; 8 nucleotides match TRBD1. The CDR3 length is 14 residues. Germline CDR1 reads SGHVS; CDR2 reads FQNEAQ. V lost 5 bases and J lost 7; bases outside the gene matches: 10. The CDR3 spells CASSPRTGTGEQYF. The CDR3 DNA reads as TGTGCCAGCAGCCCGCGGACAGGGACGGGAGAGCAGTACTTC.

Written as DNA, the CDR3 is TGTGCCAGCAGTCCCCAAAACGGGGACAATGAGCAGTTCTTC. Its protein product is CASSPQNGDNEQFF. V is TRBV27 and J is TRBJ2-1; perhaps TRBD2 as D (5 bases). The length of the CDR3 is 14 residues. The V gene's germline CDR1 is MNHEY and CDR2 SMNVEV (reference sequence). Trimming took off 5 bases at V and 5 bases at J, with 13 bases between the two ends.

This clonotype showed up just a few times. The chain recombines TRBV5-6 with TRBJ2-1; the D call may be TRBD1 or TRBD2 (7 bases each). CDR3 length equals 18 residues. Trimming removed 4 bases at V and 0 bases at J, with 20 bases between. Germline V gives CDR1 SGHDT, CDR2 YYEEEE. Here the CDR3 reads CASSRVLARGGSYNEQFF. The CDR3 nucleotides are TGTGCCAGCAGCCGCGTCTTGGCCAGGGGGGGCTCCTACAATGAGCAGTTCTTC. Filled out from reference TRBV5-6 and TRBJ2-1, the complete variable domain reads DAGVTQSPTHLIKTRGQQVTLRCSPKSGHDTVSWYQQALGQGPQFIFQYYEEEERQRGNFPDRFSGHQFPNYSSELNVNALLLGDSALYLCASSRVLARGGSYNEQFFGPGTRLTVL.

The chain couples TRBV5-1 to TRBJ2-1, with D possibly being TRBD2 (6 bases). Per the germline V gene, CDR1 is SGHRS and CDR2 is YFSETQ. The CDR3 consists of 14 residues. The ends were cut back, 3 bases at V and 8 bases at J, with 15 bases in the middle. The CDR3, as DNA: TGCGCCAGCAGCTCCGAACTAGCAGTCTATGAGCAGTTCTTC. It encodes CASSSELAVYEQFF. Looking up the rest from reference TRBV5-1 and TRBJ2-1 gives the full variable domain: KAGVTQTPRYLIKTRGQQVTLSCSPISGHRSVSWYQQTPGQGLQFLFEYFSETQRNKGNFPGRFSGRQFSNSRSEMNVSTLELGDSALYLCASSSELAVYEQFFGPGTRLTVL.

This clonotype has only a few counts. V is TRBV5-1 and J is TRBJ2-1; TRBD2 matches at 8 bases. Per germline, CDR1 SGHRS and CDR2 YFSETQ. CDR3 length equals 17 residues. V was pared by 0 bases and J by 7 bases, with 12 bases of the junction left unmatched. The DNA for the CDR3 is TGCGCCAGCAGCTTGGTACGCCCGGGGACTAGTCGGAATGAGCAGTTCTTC. This translates into CASSLVRPGTSRNEQFF.

There are a few counts of this clonotype. The chain has TRBV5-1 and TRBJ2-1; maybe TRBD1 (6 bases). CDR1 SGHRS and CDR2 YFSETQ come from the germline V gene. Trimming removed 1 base from V and 8 bases from J, with 7 bases in between. This CDR3 is built from 12 residues. The CDR3 here is CASSLTGHEQFF. CDR3 DNA: TGCGCCAGCAGCTTGACAGGGCATGAGCAGTTCTTC.

This clonotype appeared a few times. The chain links TRBV3-1 to TRBJ2-7; D remains ambiguous. The CDR3 length is 12 residues. From germline, CDR1 is LGHDT and CDR2 YNNKEL (reference sequence). The V end was cut by 1 base, the J end by 3 bases, with 4 bases between. Here the CDR3 DNA reads TGTGCCAGCAGCCAAGCGCTCTACGAGCAGTACTTC. Amino acids: CASSQALYEQYF.

The rearrangement joins TRBV12-3 or TRBV12-4 to TRBJ2-1; no definite D call. The CDR3 is 12 residues long. V shed 5 bases and J shed 10 bases, with 12 bases lying between them. DNA for the CDR3: TGTGCCAGCAGTCCTATTGGACCCGAGCAGTTCTTC. It yields the protein CASSPIGPEQFF.

This clonotype was detected ten times or more. This chain uses TRBV5-1 with TRBJ1-2, with TRBD1 matching 8 bases. Germline V CDR1 and CDR2: SGHRS, YFSETQ. The trim removed 1 base at V and 2 bases at J, leaving 7 bases unmatched. CDR3 length: 16 residues. CDR3 nucleotides: TGCGCCAGCAGCTTGCCCCCAGGGGGCCAAAACTATGGCTACACCTTC. It encodes CASSLPPGGQNYGYTF.

This chain joins TRBV5-1 and TRBJ2-1, with TRBD1 matching 8 bases. The germline CDR1 and CDR2 sequences are SGHRS and YFSETQ. V lost 1 base to trimming and J lost 6 bases; unmatched junction nucleotides: 6. The CDR3 totals 15 residues. CDR3 nucleotide sequence: TGCGCCAGCAGCTTGTCCCAGGGGGCGATCAATGAGCAGTTCTTC. It encodes CASSLSQGAINEQFF.

V is TRBV20-1 and J is TRBJ1-1, with TRBD1 matching over 8 bases. Trimming cost V 6 bases and J 0 bases; bases outside gene matches: 9. This CDR3 is 15 amino acids long. Germline CDR1 and CDR2: DFQATT and SNEGSKA (reference sequence). CDR3 sequence (DNA): TGCAGTGCGGACAGGGAACTGATAATGAACACTGAAGCTTTCTTT. Its translation: CSADRELIMNTEAFF.

This clonotype was seen a few times. The DNA of the CDR3 is TGCAGTGCTAGTCTGGCGGGACCTACCTACGAGCAGTACTTC. Translating it yields CSASLAGPTYEQYF. V is TRBV20-1 and J is TRBJ2-7, with D perhaps TRBD2 (6 bases). Germline CDR1 DFQATT, CDR2 SNEGSKA (reference sequence). V was shortened by 3 bases and J by 2 bases, with 14 bases between the two germline ends. This CDR3 has 14 amino acids.

This clonotype was counted only a few times. The rearrangement links TRBV6-1 to TRBJ1-2; possible D gene TRBD1, 6 bases. V lost 7 bases, J lost 7 bases, and 19 bases lay in between. CDR3 length: 14 residues. Germline assignment: CDR1 MNHNS and CDR2 SASEGT. The CDR3 loop reads CASTQTGSSSGYTF. DNA of the CDR3: TGTGCCAGCACTCAAACAGGGTCGAGTTCTGGCTACACCTTC.

The V call is TRBV14, the J call TRBJ1-1; D might be TRBD1 (6 bases). The CDR3 consists of 12 residues. Trimming removed 2 bases at V and 12 bases at J, with 13 bases between. In germline, CDR1 is SGHDN, CDR2 FVKESK. CDR3 sequence reads: CASSQRGTPSFF. The CDR3 DNA follows: TGTGCCAGCAGCCAAAGGGGGACACCCTCTTTCTTT.

The V gene is TRBV18, the J gene TRBJ2-3; a weak D match, TRBD1 (5 bases). The CDR3 is 15 amino acids. The germline V gene encodes CDR1 KGHSH and CDR2 LQKENI. Trimming removed 2 bases at V and 2 bases at J, with 11 bases between. The CDR3 DNA reads as TGTGCCAGCTCACCAAGCCAGGGCGCCACAGATACGCAGTATTTT. Translating gives CASSPSQGATDTQYF.

Ten or more counts support this clonotype. Sequence at one end of the junction differs from germline and may be a read error. The chain carries TRBV5-1 and TRBJ2-6; D is ambiguous. The CDR3 extends over 16 amino acids. Germline V gives CDR1 SGHRS, CDR2 YFSETQ. Here the CDR3 reads CASSLAVSSGANVLTF. CDR3 nucleotides: TGTGCCAGCAGTTTGGCTGTATCCTCTGGGGCCAACGTCCTGACTTTC. Full variable domain (rest looked up from reference TRBV5-1 and TRBJ2-6): KAGVTQTPRYLIKTRGQQVTLSCSPISGHRSVSWYQQTPGQGLQFLFEYFSETQRNKGNFPGRFSGRQFSNSRSEMNVSTLELGDSALYLCASSLAVSSGANVLTFGAGSRLTVL.

This clonotype has a handful of counts. The chain carries TRBV25-1 and TRBJ1-1; TRBD1 agrees at 9 bases. The J segment lost 2 bases and the V segment lost 2 bases, leaving 12 bases of the junction unmatched. This CDR3 spans 18 amino acids. Germline loops: CDR1 MGHDK, CDR2 SYGVNS. CDR3 in DNA: TGTGCCAGCAGTGAACCCGGGTGGACAGGGGTGGAAAACACTGAAGCTTTCTTT. Encoded protein: CASSEPGWTGVENTEAFF.

This clonotype was counted a few times. The chain combines TRBV11-2 with TRBJ1-1, with D unclear. The V gene's germline CDR1 is SGHAT and CDR2 FQNNGV. The V end was cut by 9 bases, the J end by 1 base, with 3 bases between. The length of the CDR3 is 10 residues. CDR3 amino acids: CASANTEAFF. The CDR3 DNA follows: TGTGCCAGTGCGAACACTGAAGCTTTCTTT.

CDR3 sequence reads: CSVGEYLGPQHF. As DNA, the CDR3 is TGCAGCGTTGGGGAATACCTCGGGCCCCAGCATTTT. The chain is built from TRBV29-1 and TRBJ1-5; D not certain. Trimming removed 4 bases at V and 9 bases at J, with 13 bases between. The CDR3 contains 12 residues. Germline CDR1 reads SQVTM; CDR2 reads ANQGSEA.

V is TRBV19 and J is TRBJ2-3; D gene uncertain. The V end was cut by 8 bases, the J end by 2 bases, with 11 bases between. The CDR3 contains 13 residues. Germline lookup yields CDR1 LNHDA and CDR2 SQIVND (reference sequence). CDR3 region: CASLARTTDTQYF. The DNA for the CDR3 is TGTGCCAGTCTGGCTCGTACCACAGATACGCAGTATTTT.

This clonotype was picked up a small number of times. V gene TRBV20-1 combines with J gene TRBJ2-5, with TRBD2 as a possible D gene (6 bases). Trimming shortened V by 0 bases and J by 6 bases, and 17 bases separated the two germline ends. The CDR3 loop spans 15 amino acids. Germline CDR1 DFQATT, CDR2 SNEGSKA (reference sequence). In nucleotides, the CDR3 is TGCAGTGCTAGAGATCACGGGCGCGCGGGAAAGACCCAGTACTTC. Translating gives CSARDHGRAGKTQYF.